This T cell receptor (beta chain) was identified in a study of T cell repertoires in cytomegalovirus infection. Study-wide background: CMV epitopes in the study were HLA-C-restricted (recently identified) and HLA-B-restricted (well studied). Signatures in public TCR beta sequences pointed to both CMV infection and matching HLA type.

The CDR3 sequence is 14 residues long. CDR1 and CDR2 from the germline V gene are DFQATT and SNEGSKA (reference sequence). This clonotype showed up just a few times. Its antigen is not known. Broader study findings: The cumulative frequency of public TCR beta families distinguished individuals who carried CMV together with the relevant HLA. CMV-specific TCR beta clonotypes restricted by HLA-C dominated the ex vivo response.

TCRdb ran MiXCR on the reads and lists one entry per CDR3 protein. The table shows about 310,000 distinct CDR3 sequences, with roughly 25% occurring only once. The chain carries TRBV20-1 and TRBJ2-3, with 10 bases fitting TRBD2. Here the sequenced sample was cultured PBMCs, taken from culture after CMV antigen stimulation. This sequence was found in a human donor in good health (CMV status not recorded). Some clones in this sample may be carry-over from other donors' samples. The DNA of the CDR3 is TGCATTGCAAAGAAGCGGGAGGGCCTAGATACGCAGTATTTT. It specifies CIAKKREGLDTQYF.